Detailed here is one TCR beta chain. The antigen is undetermined. The data belong to a study of high-grade serous ovarian cancer treatment subgroups. Study at large: On average, approximately 14,000 reads and 6,000 to 8,000 unique TCR beta rearrangements were obtained per sample. Study results and limitations: Clonal relatedness tracked neoantigen level, and by trend copy number and mutation load. These tumor repertoires lack spatial information from bulk sequencing. Different patients shared almost no repertoire; same-patient tumors shared about 0.11 to 0.85.

Repertoires were generated with immunoSEQ multiplex PCR, while TCRdb's copy carries only in-frame clones and drops some. The sample contains about 660 clones, approximately 70% of which appear only once. V was clipped by 5 bases and J by 0 bases; unmatched bases: 10. The germline V gene has CDR1 SGHTA and CDR2 FQGNSA. This CDR3 has 17 residues. Tumor samples were obtained before definitive surgery or chemotherapy. This TCR was recovered from a human donor with high-grade serous ovarian cancer. The rearrangement links TRBV7-2 to TRBJ2-3; 8 bases are a match to TRBD2. Source material: tumor tissue. This chain's CDR3 is CASSPGWVAGSTDTQYF. Here the CDR3 DNA reads TGTGCCAGCAGCCCGGGGTGGGTAGCGGGAAGCACAGATACGCAGTATTTT.